The source of this T cell receptor beta chain is a study of regulatory T cells in long-lasting Graves disease. This clonotype has at least ten counts. The CDR3 covers 15 residues. The V gene's germline CDR1 is ENHRY and CDR2 SYGVKD. Trimming took 4 bases from V and 3 from J, leaving 12 bases between them. Arm-PCR of CDR3 regions and iRepertoire HTBI primers were the basis on which TCR beta libraries were built. One entry per CDR3 protein, called by TCRdb with MiXCR from the multiplex PCR reads. The sample includes a few hundred thousand distinct CDR3 sequences, around 15% of them seen just once. Time point noted: newly diagnosed GD, antithyroid drugs for less than 3 months. Construction of the TCR library relied on RNA isolated from PBMCs. This same sample was also taken into another study, of T cells in Graves' hyperthyroidism and ophthalmopathy.

The sequencing used peripheral blood mononuclear cells (PBMCs), collected at new diagnosis, from a patient treated with antithyroid drugs. This TCR was recovered from a woman aged 18-29 years with Graves disease. This rearrangement joins TRBV10-3 to TRBJ2-2; a possible D gene is TRBD1 (6 bases). The CDR3 DNA sequence: TGTGCCATCAGTGCCCCCTCAGGGGACACCGGGGAGCTGTTTTTT. Its protein product is CAISAPSGDTGELFF.